This entry lists 18 T cell receptor beta chains sequenced from one sample in a study of blood T cells in healthy people across ages. Combining a sample-barcoded 5' primer with a J-beta primer mix, a second PCR ran for 7 to 11 cycles. TCRdb reprocessed the 5' RACE reads via MiXCR and lists one record per CDR3 protein. The table includes about 930,000 distinct CDR3 sequences, around 29% detected once. In addition, the sample was reused for a study of T cells of mothers and their children.

The sequenced sample consisted of blood. The receptors were gathered from a woman between 40 and 55 years old in good health.

Points on this clonotype: A much larger clone differs by one base, so this may be a read error. The rearrangement links TRBV7-2 to TRBJ2-5, with D tentatively TRBD2 (5 bases). The germline V gene encodes CDR1 SGHTA and CDR2 FQGNSA. V lost 1 base and J lost 9, with 9 bases in between. CDR3 length equals 12 residues. CDR3 sequence (DNA): TGTGCCAGCAGCTTAGTTGCGGAGGCCCAGTACTTC. As protein: CASSLVAEAQYF.

The chain uses TRBV5-1 and TRBJ2-7; D is perhaps TRBD1 (5 bases). This CDR3 has 15 residues. Per germline, CDR1 SGHRS and CDR2 YFSETQ. Trimming took 0 bases from V and 2 from J, leaving 12 bases between them. As DNA, the CDR3 is TGCGCCAGCAGCTTGGCGAGTGACAGTCCCTACGAGCAGTACTTC. Translated: CASSLASDSPYEQYF.

This chain links TRBV6-5 with TRBJ1-4, with a tentative D call TRBD1 (5 bases). Trimming pared 4 bases from V and 8 bases from J, leaving 14 bases between. CDR3 length: 14 amino acids. Germline V gives CDR1 MNHEY, CDR2 SVGAGI. The CDR3 is CASSWDLLAEKLFF. The DNA for the CDR3 is TGTGCCAGCAGTTGGGACTTATTGGCGGAAAAACTGTTTTTT.

This clonotype appeared a few times. The chain uses TRBV7-8 and TRBJ1-5; TRBD1 matches 7 bases. Trimming at V came to 3 bases and at J to 4 bases, leaving 6 bases not matched to a gene. Germline lookup yields CDR1 SGHVS and CDR2 FQNEAQ. The CDR3 runs to 15 residues. CDR3 residues: CASSFGTVSNQPQHF. The CDR3 nucleotides are TGTGCCAGCAGCTTCGGGACAGTTAGTAATCAGCCCCAGCATTTT.

The rearrangement uses TRBV18 and TRBJ2-7; 9 nucleotides agree with TRBD1. Germline V gives CDR1 KGHSH, CDR2 LQKENI. The CDR3 totals 15 residues. Losses at the gene ends were 3 bases for V and 3 bases for J; bases not matched to a gene: 6. CDR3 sequence: CASSPPDRGGYEQYF. CDR3 nucleotides: TGTGCCAGCTCACCTCCGGACAGGGGAGGCTACGAGCAGTACTTC.

The gene calls are TRBV15 and TRBJ2-7; tentative D call: TRBD1 (7 bases). The CDR3 loop spans 16 amino acids. Germline CDR1 is LNHNV and CDR2 is YYDKDF (reference sequence). The V and J ends lost 5 bases and 3 bases respectively, with 20 bases between them. The CDR3 sequence: CATSSLYRQGGYEQYF. CDR3 in DNA: TGTGCCACCAGCTCCCTTTATAGGCAGGGGGGCTACGAGCAGTACTTC.

This clonotype was found many times. The chain carries TRBV7-9 and TRBJ1-2; tentatively, D is TRBD1 (5 bases). The CDR3 totals 15 residues. CDR1 and CDR2 (germline): SEHNR, FQNEAQ (reference sequence). Trimming pared 3 bases from V and 5 bases from J, leaving 16 bases between. CDR3 in DNA: TGTGCCAGCAGCTTCGGGGGAGTGGGGGAGTATGGCTACACCTTC. It encodes CASSFGGVGEYGYTF.

This clonotype came up many times. The V gene is TRBV29-1, the J gene TRBJ2-1, with 12 bases aligning to TRBD2. This CDR3 comprises 15 residues. Looked up from germline, CDR1 is SQVTM and CDR2 is ANQGSEA. V trimming: 4 bases; J trimming: 7 bases; junction bases outside the gene matches: 8. CDR3 region: CSVVGLAGGTNEQFF. As DNA, the CDR3 is TGCAGCGTTGTTGGGCTAGCGGGGGGGACGAATGAGCAGTTCTTC.

As concerns this clonotype: Compared with germline, one end of the junction differs, possibly owing to a read error. The chain combines TRBV4-2 with TRBJ2-7, with 10 positions matching TRBD1. This CDR3 region has 14 residues. CDR1 LGHNA and CDR2 YNFKEQ come from the germline V gene. The CDR3 reads CASSQGQGAWERYF. CDR3 bases: TGTGCCAGCAGCCAAGGACAGGGGGCCTGGGAGCGGTACTTC.

This clonotype was found many times. The chain is built from TRBV7-9 and TRBJ2-7; a weak D match, TRBD1 (6 bases). The CDR3 runs to 15 residues. Germline V gene sequence: CDR1 SEHNR, CDR2 FQNEAQ (reference sequence). Trimming removed 3 bases at V and 2 bases at J, with 14 bases between. This CDR3 is CASSFYRDRTYEQYF. The DNA of the CDR3 is TGTGCCAGCAGCTTTTACAGGGACCGTACCTACGAGCAGTACTTC.

This clonotype has ten or more counts. The chain joins TRBV4-1 to TRBJ2-3; 7 positions match TRBD1. J lost 3 bases, V lost 4 bases, and 10 bases had no gene match. The CDR3 extends over 16 amino acids. Germline lookup yields CDR1 MGHRA and CDR2 YSYEKL. DNA of the CDR3: TGCGCCAGCAGCCGGTGGGAGACAGGGACGACAGATACGCAGTATTTT. Protein sequence: CASSRWETGTTDTQYF.

The V gene is TRBV28, the J gene TRBJ1-2; D remains ambiguous. Trimming removed 4 bases from V and 8 bases from J, with 5 bases in between. Looked up from germline, CDR1 is MDHEN and CDR2 is SYDVKM. The CDR3 is 10 amino acids. CDR3 residues: CASSSRGYTF. CDR3 DNA sequence: TGTGCCAGCAGTTCCCGGGGCTACACCTTC.

This clonotype was seen a handful of times. The V call is TRBV7-2, the J call TRBJ1-5, with TRBD1 identical over 12 bases. The V segment lost 5 bases and the J segment 5 bases; nucleotides outside the gene matches: 7. The CDR3 runs to 16 residues. From germline, CDR1 is SGHTA and CDR2 FQGNSA. The CDR3 here is CASSDRDRGPHQPQHF. The DNA of the CDR3 is TGTGCCAGCAGCGACCGGGACAGGGGGCCCCATCAGCCCCAGCATTTT.

This clonotype turned up a few times. The genes are TRBV7-2 and TRBJ1-6; no clear D gene. CDR1 is SGHTA and CDR2 is FQGNSA in the germline V gene. This CDR3 spans 13 amino acids. The V end lost 6 bases, the J end lost 4 bases, and 7 bases lay between the germline ends. The CDR3 reads CASSQDYNSPLHF. The CDR3 DNA reads TGTGCCAGCAGTCAGGATTATAATTCACCCCTCCACTTT.

This clonotype came up many times. This rearrangement joins TRBV9 to TRBJ2-5, with D possibly matching TRBD2 (6 bases). Germline V CDR1 and CDR2: SGDLS, YYNGEE. V lost 6 bases to trimming and J lost 2 bases, with 17 bases between them. This CDR3 is built from 15 residues. CDR3 bases: TGTGCCAGCACCCGGGGTGCGGGGTTACAAGAGACCCAGTACTTC. This gives the protein CASTRGAGLQETQYF.

Worth noting for this clonotype: This CDR3 is missing its conserved last phenylalanine or tryptophan, likely due to a read error. The rearrangement links TRBV6-5 to TRBJ2-5, with 12 bases lining up with TRBD2. Germline V gene lookup returns CDR1 MNHEY and CDR2 SVGAGI. The CDR3 totals 15 residues. J gave up 5 bases and V 6 bases, and 7 bases lay outside the gene matches. The CDR3, as DNA: TGTGCCAGCAGGTCTAGCGGGGGGGCTTACGAGACCCAGTACTGC. Amino acids: CASRSSGGAYETQYC.

This clonotype was counted ten times or more. The chain couples TRBV4-1 to TRBJ1-2, with 7 bases identical to TRBD1. The V gene's germline CDR1 is MGHRA and CDR2 YSYEKL. The CDR3 extends over 18 amino acids. Germline trimming cut 4 bases from V and 4 bases from J; bases unmatched to any gene: 18. CDR3 in DNA: TGCGCCAGCAGCCTTAGAGGGGGCGCTAGTAGTGGTAGCTATGGCTACACCTTC. This sequence encodes CASSLRGGASSGSYGYTF.

There are a few counts of this clonotype. This chain links TRBV12-3 or TRBV12-4 with TRBJ1-5; TRBD1 matches 9 bases. This CDR3 is 16 amino acids long. V dropped 6 bases and J dropped 4; count of bases not matched to a gene: 10. The CDR3 DNA reads as TGTGCCAGCAGCCCAGCGGTAGGACAGGGGAATCAGCCCCAGCATTTT. This encodes CASSPAVGQGNQPQHF.